This T cell receptor beta chain stems from a study of T cell responses to AZD1222 COVID-19 vaccine. Unmatched junction bases numbered 2, after V lost 5 bases and J lost 1 base. CDR1 and CDR2 (germline): LNHDA, SQIVND (reference sequence). There are 14 residues in the CDR3. The assay was immunoSEQ multiplex PCR, and TCRdb's table has in-frame clones only and misses some. The table has roughly 120,000 clones, about 90% seen once; the top ten hold 5% to 5.5%. This clone came up once. V is TRBV19 and J is TRBJ1-5; 7 positions match TRBD1. The origin of this receptor is an adult in good health. The sequencing used peripheral blood, collected on day 0 of AZD1222 vaccination. This CDR3 is CASSADRSNQPQHF. CDR3 sequence (DNA): TGTGCCAGTAGTGCGGACAGGAGCAATCAGCCCCAGCATTTT.